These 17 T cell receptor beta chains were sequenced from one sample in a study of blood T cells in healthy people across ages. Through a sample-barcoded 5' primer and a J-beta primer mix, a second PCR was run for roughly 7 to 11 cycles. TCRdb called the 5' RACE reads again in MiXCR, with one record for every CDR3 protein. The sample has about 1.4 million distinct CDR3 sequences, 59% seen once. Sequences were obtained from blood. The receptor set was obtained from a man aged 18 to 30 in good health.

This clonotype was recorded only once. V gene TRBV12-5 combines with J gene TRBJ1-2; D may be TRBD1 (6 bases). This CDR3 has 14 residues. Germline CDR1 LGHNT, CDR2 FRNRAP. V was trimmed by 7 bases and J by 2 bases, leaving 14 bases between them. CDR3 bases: TGTGCTAGTGCAGGGCAGACAGGCAACTATGGCTACACCTTC. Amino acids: CASAGQTGNYGYTF.

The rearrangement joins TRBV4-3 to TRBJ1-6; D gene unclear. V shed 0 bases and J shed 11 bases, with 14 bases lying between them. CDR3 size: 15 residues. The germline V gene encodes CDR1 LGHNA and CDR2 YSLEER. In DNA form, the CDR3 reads TGCGCCAGCAGCCAAGAAGGTGTCAGGAATCCACCCCTCCACTTT. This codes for CASSQEGVRNPPLHF.

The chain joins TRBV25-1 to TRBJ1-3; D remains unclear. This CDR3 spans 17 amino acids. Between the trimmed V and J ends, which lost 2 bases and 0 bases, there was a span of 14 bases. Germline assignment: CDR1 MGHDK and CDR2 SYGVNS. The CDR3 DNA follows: TGTGCCAGCAGTGAAGTGAGTAGCTCAAGCTCTGGAAACACCATATATTTT. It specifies CASSEVSSSSSGNTIYF.

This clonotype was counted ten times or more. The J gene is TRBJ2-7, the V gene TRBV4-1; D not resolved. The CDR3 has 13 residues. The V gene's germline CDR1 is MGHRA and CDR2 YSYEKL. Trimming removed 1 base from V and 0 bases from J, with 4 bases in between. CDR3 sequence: CASSQVSSYEQYF. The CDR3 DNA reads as TGCGCCAGCAGCCAAGTGAGCTCCTACGAGCAGTACTTC.

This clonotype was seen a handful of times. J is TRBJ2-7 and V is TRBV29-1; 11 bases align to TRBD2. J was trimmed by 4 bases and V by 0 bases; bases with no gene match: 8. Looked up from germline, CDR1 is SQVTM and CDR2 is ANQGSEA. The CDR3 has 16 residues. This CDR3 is CSVEDSATSGGYEQYF. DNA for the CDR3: TGCAGCGTTGAAGATTCAGCCACTAGCGGGGGTTACGAGCAGTACTTC.

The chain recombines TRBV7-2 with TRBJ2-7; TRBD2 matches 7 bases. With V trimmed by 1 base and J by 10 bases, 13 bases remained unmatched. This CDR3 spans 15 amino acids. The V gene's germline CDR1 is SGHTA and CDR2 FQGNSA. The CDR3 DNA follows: TGTGCCAGCAGCTTAGGGCCGGGAGAAGGGAGGGCCCAGTACTTC. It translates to CASSLGPGEGRAQYF.

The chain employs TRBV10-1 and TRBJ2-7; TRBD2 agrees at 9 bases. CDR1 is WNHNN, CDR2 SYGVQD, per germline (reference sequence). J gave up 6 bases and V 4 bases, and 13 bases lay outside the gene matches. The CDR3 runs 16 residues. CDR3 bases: TGCGCCAGCAGTGCGACTAGCGGCCTCATGGGCCTCGAGCAGTACTTC. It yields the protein CASSATSGLMGLEQYF.

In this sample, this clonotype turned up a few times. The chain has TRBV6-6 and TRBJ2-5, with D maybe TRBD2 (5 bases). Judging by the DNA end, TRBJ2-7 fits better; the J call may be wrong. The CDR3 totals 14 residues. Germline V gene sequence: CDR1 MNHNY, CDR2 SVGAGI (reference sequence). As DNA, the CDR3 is TGTGCCAGCAGTTACTGGACTCCTAAGTACGAGCAGTACTTC. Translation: CASSYWTPKYEQYF.

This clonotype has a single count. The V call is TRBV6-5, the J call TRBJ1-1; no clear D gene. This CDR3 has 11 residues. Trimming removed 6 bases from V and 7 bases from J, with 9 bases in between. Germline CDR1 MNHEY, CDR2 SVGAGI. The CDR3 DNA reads TGTGCCAGCAGGAACAGAATTGAAGCTTTCTTT. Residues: CASRNRIEAFF.

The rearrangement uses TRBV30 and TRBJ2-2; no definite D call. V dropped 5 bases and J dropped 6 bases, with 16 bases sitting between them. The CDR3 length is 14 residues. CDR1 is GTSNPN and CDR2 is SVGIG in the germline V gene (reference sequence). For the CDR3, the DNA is TGTGCCTGGTCTGGCTCCACGATAGCCGGGGAGCTGTTTTTT. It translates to CAWSGSTIAGELFF.

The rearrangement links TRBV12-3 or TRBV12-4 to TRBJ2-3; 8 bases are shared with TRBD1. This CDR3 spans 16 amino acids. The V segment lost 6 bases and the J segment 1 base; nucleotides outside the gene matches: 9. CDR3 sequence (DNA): TGTGCCAGCAGCCTTATTGGGGGACAGGGCACAGATACGCAGTATTTT. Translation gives CASSLIGGQGTDTQYF.

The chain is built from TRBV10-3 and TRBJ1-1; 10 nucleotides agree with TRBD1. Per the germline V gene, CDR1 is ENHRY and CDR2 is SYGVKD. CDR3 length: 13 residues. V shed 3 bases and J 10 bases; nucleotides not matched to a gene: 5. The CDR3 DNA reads TGTGCCATCAGTGATGGGACAGGGGAGCGAGCTTTCTTT. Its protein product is CAISDGTGERAFF.

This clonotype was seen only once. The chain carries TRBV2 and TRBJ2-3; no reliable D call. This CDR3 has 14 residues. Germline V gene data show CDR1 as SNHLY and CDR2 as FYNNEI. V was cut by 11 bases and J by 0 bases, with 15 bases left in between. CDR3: CAGLVATSTDTQYF. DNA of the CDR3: TGTGCCGGCCTAGTGGCTACTAGCACAGATACGCAGTATTTT.

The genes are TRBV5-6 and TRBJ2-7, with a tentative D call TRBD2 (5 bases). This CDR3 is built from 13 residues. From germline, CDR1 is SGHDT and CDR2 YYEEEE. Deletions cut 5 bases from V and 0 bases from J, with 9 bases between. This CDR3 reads CASRYLASYEQYF. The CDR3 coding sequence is TGTGCCAGCAGATATCTAGCCTCCTACGAGCAGTACTTC.

The CDR3 nucleotides are TGCAGTGCTAGATCGATAGCGGGGATTACCTACGAGCAGTACTTC. Translating gives CSARSIAGITYEQYF. V gene TRBV20-1 combines with J gene TRBJ2-7, with 8 bases matching TRBD2. The ends lost 2 bases at V and 2 bases at J; junction bases unmatched: 8. The CDR3 spans 15 residues. Germline CDR1 is DFQATT and CDR2 is SNEGSKA (reference sequence).

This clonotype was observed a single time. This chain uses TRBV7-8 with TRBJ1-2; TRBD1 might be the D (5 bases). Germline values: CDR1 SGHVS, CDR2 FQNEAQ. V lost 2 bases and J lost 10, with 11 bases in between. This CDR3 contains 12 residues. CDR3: CASSLIGADYTF. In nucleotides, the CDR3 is TGTGCCAGCAGCTTAATCGGGGCTGACTACACCTTC.

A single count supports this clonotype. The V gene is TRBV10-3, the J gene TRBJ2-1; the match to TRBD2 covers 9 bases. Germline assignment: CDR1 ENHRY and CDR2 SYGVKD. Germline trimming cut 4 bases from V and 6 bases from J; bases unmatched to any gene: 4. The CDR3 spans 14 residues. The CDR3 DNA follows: TGTGCCATCAGTGTAGCTAGCGGGACCAATGAGCAGTTCTTC. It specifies CAISVASGTNEQFF.